This passage covers 8 T cell receptor beta chains from one sample sequenced in a study of T cells in localized non-small cell lung cancer. Sequenced by immunoSEQ multiplex PCR; TCRdb stores in-frame clones only, minus some. This sample has about 34,000 clones, with 93% found just once. The source was peripheral blood, collected before any cancer treatment. Source of these receptors: a female donor of 60 years or more with stage I lung adenocarcinoma.

This chain connects TRBV12-5 to TRBJ2-2, with D perhaps given as TRBD1 or TRBD2 (5 bases each). Germline values: CDR1 LGHNT, CDR2 FRNRAP. The CDR3 loop spans 15 amino acids. V gave up 5 bases and J gave up 0 bases, with 10 bases separating them. CDR3 nucleotide sequence: TGTGCTAGTGGTGAGGGGCAAGCGAACACCGGGGAGCTGTTTTTT. This sequence encodes CASGEGQANTGELFF.

CDR3 residues: CASSLDRSYQETQYF. The CDR3 DNA reads as TGTGCCAGCAGCTTAGATCGATCGTACCAAGAGACCCAGTACTTC. V gene TRBV7-2 combines with J gene TRBJ2-5; D unclear. CDR1 is SGHTA and CDR2 is FQGNSA in the germline V gene. The CDR3 loop spans 15 amino acids. Trimming took 1 base from V and 0 from J, leaving 9 bases between them.

This clone was found once. CDR3 DNA: TGTGCCACCAGCAGAGAACGGGGTAGCGGCTACGAGCAGTACTTC. Translated: CATSRERGSGYEQYF. V and J are TRBV15 and TRBJ2-7, with a tentative D call TRBD2 (6 bases). Germline CDR1 LNHNV, CDR2 YYDKDF (reference sequence). Trimming took off 0 bases at V and 3 bases at J, with 12 bases between the two ends. The CDR3 has 15 amino acids.

V is TRBV18 and J is TRBJ2-3, with D hard to call. V shed 2 bases and J shed 2 bases, with 11 bases lying between them. Germline V gives CDR1 KGHSH, CDR2 LQKENI. The CDR3 consists of 15 residues. CDR3 sequence reads: CASSPKVLHTDTQYF. CDR3 DNA: TGTGCCAGCTCACCAAAAGTTCTACACACAGATACGCAGTATTTT.

The chain carries TRBV5-1 and TRBJ1-1, with no clear D. Trimming pared 0 bases from V and 1 base from J, leaving 7 bases between. CDR1 is SGHRS, CDR2 YFSETQ, per germline. CDR3 size: 14 residues. The CDR3 region is CASSLGTSNTEAFF. The DNA of the CDR3 is TGCGCCAGCAGCTTGGGGACGTCGAACACTGAAGCTTTCTTT.

The V gene is TRBV11-2, the J gene TRBJ1-1, with TRBD1 matching 7 bases. Germline assignment: CDR1 SGHAT and CDR2 FQNNGV. V shed 3 bases, J shed 2 bases, and the junction held 6 bases outside the gene matches. This CDR3 is built from 15 residues. CDR3 protein: CASSFSRQGNTEAFF. CDR3 sequence (DNA): TGTGCCAGCAGCTTCAGCAGACAGGGAAACACTGAAGCTTTCTTT.

V is TRBV9 and J is TRBJ2-7; D is ambiguous. The CDR3 is 15 residues long. Per germline, CDR1 SGDLS and CDR2 YYNGEE. Trimming left V 4 bases short and J 1 base short, with 15 bases between. CDR3 DNA: TGTGCCAGCAGCACCCAGGAACATTCGTCCTACGAGCAGTACTTC. Protein sequence: CASSTQEHSSYEQYF.

A word on this clone: One end of the junction varies from germline; a read error may be responsible. This sequence joins TRBV10-3 and TRBJ1-1; D gene ambiguous. The CDR3 runs to 11 residues. Looked up from germline, CDR1 is ENHRY and CDR2 is SYGVKD. CDR3 nucleotides: TGTGCCATCAGTGAAAACACTCAAGCTTTCTTT. Translating gives CAISENTQAFF.